The 26 T cell receptor beta chains below were found in one sample sequenced in a study of shared clonotypes between healthy human individuals. Libraries were prepared by immunoSEQ multiplex PCR; TCRdb keeps only in-frame clonotypes and omits some of them. The table shows around 940,000 clones, with roughly 72% occurring only once. The sample consisted of memory CD4+ T cells sorted from blood. Described subset: CD45RA-negative fraction. The receptors stem from a man aged 18 to 35 in good health.

The chain employs TRBV5-6 and TRBJ2-6; unclear D gene. The V gene's germline CDR1 is SGHDT and CDR2 YYEEEE. This CDR3 is 16 amino acids long. Between the trimmed V and J ends, which lost 0 bases and 2 bases, there was a span of 9 bases. The CDR3 region has the DNA TGTGCCAGCAGCTTGGTCTCTGGGGCTGGGGCCAACGTCCTGACTTTC. Translation gives CASSLVSGAGANVLTF.

DNA of the CDR3: TGTGCCAGCAGCGACGGGACTCGGGACAATGAGCAGTTCTTC. Translated, it gives CASSDGTRDNEQFF. The V gene is TRBV9, the J gene TRBJ2-1; D is perhaps TRBD2 (6 bases). V was clipped by 3 bases and J by 5 bases, with 12 bases between them. Looked up from germline, CDR1 is SGDLS and CDR2 is YYNGEE. The CDR3 contains 14 residues.

V is TRBV6-1 and J is TRBJ2-2, with 8 bases that match TRBD2. The germline V gene encodes CDR1 MNHNS and CDR2 SASEGT. The CDR3 sequence is 15 residues long. V was pared by 6 bases and J by 0 bases, with 3 bases of the junction left unmatched. The CDR3 loop reads CASRLLAANTGELFF. The CDR3 DNA sequence: TGTGCCAGCAGGCTACTAGCGGCGAACACCGGGGAGCTGTTTTTT.

The V call is TRBV7-2, the J call TRBJ2-7; D not certain. The CDR3 contains 13 residues. Trimming removed 5 bases at V and 4 bases at J, with 12 bases between. Germline CDR1 is SGHTA and CDR2 is FQGNSA. CDR3 region: CASSPVGSYEQYF. CDR3 nucleotide sequence: TGTGCCAGCAGCCCCGTCGGCTCTTACGAGCAGTACTTC.

CDR3 DNA sequence: TGTGCCAGCTCACGGAAGGAGGACACTGAAGCTTTCTTT. Protein: CASSRKEDTEAFF. This chain uses TRBV18 with TRBJ1-1, with unresolved D. The length of the CDR3 is 13 residues. The germline V gene encodes CDR1 KGHSH and CDR2 LQKENI. V dropped 4 bases and J dropped 3 bases, with 9 bases sitting between them. Full variable domain (outside the CDR3, taken from reference TRBV18 and TRBJ1-1): NAGVMQNPRHLVRRRGQEARLRCSPMKGHSHVYWYRQLPEEGLKFMVYLQKENIIDESGMPKERFSAEFPKEGPSILRIQQVVRGDSAAYFCASSRKEDTEAFFGQGTRLTVV.

The rearrangement joins TRBV5-1 to TRBJ2-7; the match to TRBD2 covers 10 bases. The germline gives CDR1 SGHRS, CDR2 YFSETQ. V gave up 4 bases and J gave up 2 bases; unmatched junction bases: 6. The CDR3 is made up of 15 amino acids. Here the CDR3 reads CASSPTLAGAYEQYF. The CDR3 region has the DNA TGCGCCAGCAGCCCCACCCTAGCGGGGGCCTACGAGCAGTACTTC.

The V gene is TRBV19, the J gene TRBJ2-5, with D perhaps matching TRBD1 (6 bases). From germline, CDR1 is LNHDA and CDR2 SQIVND (reference sequence). The CDR3 is 13 amino acids. V lost 11 bases and J lost 5, with 18 bases in between. The CDR3 sequence is CASKGTIGETQYF. The CDR3 DNA reads TGTGCCTCAAAAGGGACAATTGGGGAGACCCAGTACTTC.

CDR3 region: CASSLFEGEQYF. CDR3 bases: TGTGCCAGCAGCTTATTTGAGGGCGAGCAGTACTTC. The chain employs TRBV11-2 and TRBJ2-7; a weak D match, TRBD2 (5 bases). Germline CDR1 and CDR2: SGHAT and FQNNGV. V was pared by 2 bases and J by 6 bases, with 8 bases between. This CDR3 contains 12 residues.

The chain has TRBV4-3 and TRBJ2-1, with D maybe TRBD2 (5 bases). Trimming cost V 0 bases and J 6 bases, with 24 bases left between them. There are 19 residues in the CDR3. The V gene's germline CDR1 is LGHNA and CDR2 YSLEER. CDR3 residues: CASSQDPSAAGHRGNEQFF. The CDR3 DNA reads TGCGCCAGCAGCCAAGACCCCAGCGCCGCGGGCCATAGAGGCAATGAGCAGTTCTTC.

This sequence joins TRBV9 and TRBJ2-3; D call uncertain. Germline V gives CDR1 SGDLS, CDR2 YYNGEE. With 6 bases removed from V and 5 bases from J, the gap between germline ends came to 13 bases. There are 13 residues in the CDR3. The CDR3 DNA follows: TGTGCCAGCACCTCCCCGATCGGAGATACGCAGTATTTT. Translation: CASTSPIGDTQYF.

This clone was counted between two and nine times. V and J are TRBV4-1 and TRBJ2-5, with D possibly matching TRBD1 (5 bases). Germline lookup yields CDR1 MGHRA and CDR2 YSYEKL. CDR3 size: 14 residues. Trimming cost V 6 bases and J 4 bases, with 15 bases left between them. CDR3 sequence (DNA): TGCGCCAGCAGATCAGGGAATGCCCCAGAGACCCAGTACTTC. Protein: CASRSGNAPETQYF.

This CDR3 is CASSRGTTNEKLFF. The DNA for the CDR3 is TGCGCCAGCAGCAGGGGCACAACTAATGAAAAACTGTTTTTT. The V gene is TRBV5-1, the J gene TRBJ1-4, with a tentative D call TRBD1 (5 bases). The CDR3 runs to 14 residues. Germline V lookup: CDR1 SGHRS, CDR2 YFSETQ. Trimming left V 4 bases short and J 0 bases short, with 7 bases between.

This chain connects TRBV12-2 to TRBJ1-5; the D call of TRBD1 is as the table states it, not checked on the DNA. TRBV12-2 is a listed pseudogene. The CDR3 runs 19 residues. This CDR3 reads CASLLGPTGPYYSNQPQHF. DNA for the CDR3: TGTGCAAGTCTCCTCGGACCTACAGGACCCTATTATAGCAATCAGCCCCAGCATTTT.

The count of this clone is one. The chain joins TRBV29-1 to TRBJ2-7, with a possible D match to TRBD1 (5 bases). This CDR3 is built from 11 residues. Trimming took 5 bases from V and 3 from J, leaving 8 bases between them. The germline V gene encodes CDR1 SQVTM and CDR2 ANQGSEA. The CDR3 region has the DNA TGCAGCGTTCGACAGAGCTACGAGCAGTACTTC. Translating it yields CSVRQSYEQYF.

J is TRBJ2-1 and V is TRBV7-9; D uncertain. Germline V gene data show CDR1 as SEHNR and CDR2 as FQNEAQ (reference sequence). The CDR3 spans 14 residues. V lost 1 base, J lost 0 bases, and 4 bases lay in between. The CDR3, as DNA: TGTGCCAGCAGCTTAGGGTTCTCCTACAATGAGCAGTTCTTC. This translates into CASSLGFSYNEQFF.

The chain links TRBV6-6 to TRBJ2-7; a possible D gene is TRBD1 (6 bases). The V and J ends lost 8 bases and 2 bases respectively, with 22 bases between them. Germline CDR1 MNHNY, CDR2 SVGAGI (reference sequence). The CDR3 has 16 amino acids. The DNA of the CDR3 is TGTGCCAGCGGGATCGGCTTCCGGGACAAAACCTACGAGCAGTACTTC. This gives the protein CASGIGFRDKTYEQYF.

In DNA form, the CDR3 reads TGTGCCAGCTCACCACCAGGGCACAATTCACCCCTCCACTTT. Translation gives CASSPPGHNSPLHF. The rearrangement links TRBV18 to TRBJ1-6; D ambiguous. There are 14 residues in the CDR3. The V and J ends lost 0 bases and 7 bases respectively, with 7 bases between them. Per the germline V gene, CDR1 is KGHSH and CDR2 is LQKENI.

This chain links TRBV20-1 with TRBJ1-1, with D uncertain. Germline values: CDR1 DFQATT, CDR2 SNEGSKA (reference sequence). The CDR3 runs 10 residues. Trimming stripped 5 bases from V and 7 bases from J, with 8 bases between. CDR3 protein: CSAEGGEAFF. CDR3 in DNA: TGCAGTGCTGAGGGAGGTGAAGCTTTCTTT.

V and J are TRBV6-6 and TRBJ1-3, with a weak D call TRBD1 (5 bases). V was clipped by 5 bases and J by 2 bases, with 10 bases between them. The CDR3 is 14 amino acids. CDR1 MNHNY and CDR2 SVGAGI come from the germline V gene (reference sequence). The CDR3 DNA sequence: TGTGCCAGCAGTGCCGGGGGGGCTGGAAACACCATATATTTT. Residues: CASSAGGAGNTIYF.

The rearrangement joins TRBV19 to TRBJ1-4, with D uncertain. CDR3 length: 12 amino acids. The germline V gene encodes CDR1 LNHDA and CDR2 SQIVND (reference sequence). Trimming pared 9 bases from V and 3 bases from J, leaving 8 bases between. CDR3: CASQRPNEKLFF. The CDR3 DNA is TGTGCCAGCCAACGGCCTAATGAAAAACTGTTTTTT.

This chain uses TRBV6-9 with TRBJ1-2; TRBD1 might be the D (5 bases). The length of the CDR3 is 13 residues. Germline CDR1 is MNHGY and CDR2 is SVAAGI. V gave up 3 bases and J gave up 4 bases, with 9 bases separating them. The CDR3 DNA follows: TGTGCCAGCAGTTACAGGGCTGGCTATGGCTACACCTTC. Translation gives CASSYRAGYGYTF.

V and J are TRBV11-2 and TRBJ2-1; D is possibly TRBD1 (5 bases). Germline V gene data show CDR1 as SGHAT and CDR2 as FQNNGV. This CDR3 is 16 amino acids long. The V gene lost 2 bases and the J gene lost 6 bases, with 17 bases spanning the gap. For the CDR3, the DNA is TGTGCCAGCAGCTTATCCCAGGGCCCAATGATCAATGAGCAGTTCTTC. Its translation is CASSLSQGPMINEQFF.

CDR3 amino acids: CASRWDRGYQWAYGYTF. The CDR3 DNA sequence: TGTGCCAGCAGGTGGGACAGGGGATATCAGTGGGCCTATGGCTACACCTTC. This chain uses TRBV28 with TRBJ1-2; 10 positions match TRBD1. Trimming removed 6 bases from V and 4 bases from J; junction bases left unmatched: 14. This CDR3 contains 17 residues. Germline values: CDR1 MDHEN, CDR2 SYDVKM.

V usage is TRBV27 and J usage is TRBJ1-6; TRBD1 aligns across 9 bases. After removal of 6 bases from V and 9 bases from J, the junction contained 3 bases not matched to a gene. The length of the CDR3 is 13 residues. Germline V CDR1 and CDR2: MNHEY, SMNVEV (reference sequence). CDR3 nucleotides: TGTGCCAGCAGGGGGACAGGGATTTCACCCCTCCACTTT. The encoded protein is CASRGTGISPLHF.

The chain couples TRBV6-1 to TRBJ1-2, with a tentative D call TRBD1 (5 bases). Per germline, CDR1 MNHNS and CDR2 SASEGT. Trimming removed 2 bases at V and 3 bases at J, with 10 bases between. There are 14 residues in the CDR3. CDR3 protein: CASSEPGPYYGYTF. CDR3 coding DNA: TGTGCCAGCAGTGAACCGGGACCGTACTATGGCTACACCTTC.

The chain combines TRBV11-3 with TRBJ2-2; 8 bases are shared with TRBD1. V shed 4 bases and J 0 bases; nucleotides not matched to a gene: 4. The CDR3 consists of 16 residues. Germline V gives CDR1 SGHNT, CDR2 YENEEA. CDR3 protein: CASSSGQGSNTGELFF. For the CDR3, the DNA is TGTGCCAGCAGCTCCGGACAGGGCTCGAACACCGGGGAGCTGTTTTTT.